This T cell receptor beta chain originates from a study of shared clonotypes between healthy human individuals. Germline V lookup: CDR1 MNHNY, CDR2 SVGAGI (reference sequence). The V end was cut by 6 bases, the J end by 9 bases, with 11 bases between. The CDR3 is 12 residues long. Using immunoSEQ multiplex PCR, the repertoire was profiled, and TCRdb retains in-frame clones only, with some absent. This sample has about 980,000 clones; over 60% occur once, and the top ten carry approximately 1.5%. The TCR originated in a man between 18 and 29 years old in good health. The V gene is TRBV6-6, the J gene TRBJ2-2, with no clear D. The specimen sequenced was memory CD4+ T cells sorted from blood. Subset reported: CD45RA-negative fraction. This CDR3 is CASRRVDRELFF. CDR3 coding DNA: TGTGCCAGCAGGAGAGTTGACCGGGAGCTGTTTTTT.